These T cell receptor beta chains were read from a single sample in a study of blood T cell repertoires in COVID-19. The assay was immunoSEQ multiplex PCR, and TCRdb's table has in-frame clones only and misses some. This sample has tens of thousands of clones, with around 85% found just once. The specimen was peripheral blood. The receptor source for this set is a man aged 40-55 years with COVID-19, enrolled during active disease. The CDR3 runs from the conserved cysteine through the conserved F or W.

J gene	V gene	CDR3 protein
TRBJ1-6	TRBV27	CASSLDFLINSPLHF
TRBJ2-7	TRBV30	CAWSVWGRQNSYEQYF
TRBJ2-7	TRBV5-1	CASSDEGDPYEQYF
TRBJ1-6	TRBV5-1	CASSLARDRRNSPLHF
TRBJ2-1	TRBV5-1	CASSFRGSQSSYNEQFF
TRBJ2-1	TRBV15	CATSGLADYNEQFF
TRBJ1-2	TRBV2	CASSTLQENYGYTF
TRBJ2-3	TRBV5-1	CASSLERVTDTQYF
TRBJ1-4	TRBV30	CAWRGGQPGNEKLFF
TRBJ2-7	TRBV11-2	CASSLAPARHEQYF
TRBJ1-1	TRBV7-9	CASSLRDSEAFF
TRBJ1-1	TRBV27	CASSFRATGLGTEAFF
TRBJ1-5	TRBV30	CAWSVGLQGGGKNQPQHF
TRBJ1-6	TRBV30	CAWIPGQGYSPLHF
TRBJ1-1	TRBV2	CASSKTGRSNTEAFF
TRBJ2-2	TRBV10-1	CASSELHDTGELFF
TRBJ1-6	TRBV30	CAWSDIRQGNNSPLHF
TRBJ1-1	TRBV12-3/TRBV12-4	CASSQGQNTEAFF
TRBJ1-2	TRBV28	CASSSIRIRDRVTSGYTF
TRBJ1-1	TRBV6-6	CASSRGTGGGAGAFF
TRBJ2-5	TRBV5-1	CASSSQGAGETQYF
TRBJ2-3	TRBV5-1	CASSTGVYLTDTQYF
TRBJ2-5	TRBV10-2	CASRGLAGGPYQETQYF
TRBJ2-3	TRBV28	CASSSLQGATDTQYF
TRBJ1-2	TRBV6-2/TRBV6-3	CASSPSDRSGGYTF
TRBJ1-4	TRBV28	CASSLARGKLFF
TRBJ1-2	TRBV4-1	CASSARTTANYGYTF
TRBJ1-5	TRBV19	CASSALDSPEGPQHF
TRBJ2-1	TRBV6-1	CASSDPLGGNEQFF
TRBJ2-3	TRBV7-2	CASMPSLTRGGPDTQYF
TRBJ2-5	TRBV24-1	CATSDSGTQETQYF
TRBJ2-4	TRBV20-1	CSASLRPVGGKNIQYF
TRBJ2-7	TRBV5-1	CASSLVSPEAYEQYF
TRBJ2-7	TRBV12-3/TRBV12-4	CASSPDSSYEQYF
TRBJ2-2	TRBV21-1	CASSPPLAGGPTGELFF
TRBJ1-2	TRBV2	CAVWSAENYGYTF
TRBJ2-3	TRBV4-2	CASSQDPSGGAGDTQYF
TRBJ2-3	TRBV3-1/TRBV3-2	CASSQVSGSTDTQYF
TRBJ1-1	TRBV6-4	CASSVRENTEAFF
TRBJ1-1	TRBV3-1/TRBV3-2	CASSQEGVSTEAFF